Described below is a single T cell receptor (beta chain) sequence and its context. TCRdb re-called the PCR reads via MiXCR. Among around 34,000 clones listed, less than 30% were seen once. The V end lost 4 bases, the J end lost 4 bases, and 20 bases lay between the germline ends. Germline loops: CDR1 WNHNN, CDR2 SYGVQD (reference sequence). This CDR3 is built from 17 residues. This entry is derived from a study of metastatic and nonmetastatic thyroid tumors. No patient received treatment before thyroid surgery. This TCR came from a female donor with papillary thyroid cancer or a benign thyroid nodule (not recorded which). Some clones in this sample may be carry-over from other donors' samples. This sequence joins TRBV10-1 and TRBJ2-1; no clear D gene. Sequencing was done on a sample of blood. CDR3 nucleotides: TGCGCCAGCAGTGGGTACACTGCAAGGGTAGTATACAATGAGCAGTTCTTC. This gives the protein CASSGYTARVVYNEQFF.